This T cell receptor beta chain was sequenced during a study of blood T cells in healthy people across ages. A second PCR, run for roughly 7 to 12 cycles, used a sample-barcoded 5' primer plus a J-beta primer mix. TCRdb called the 5' RACE reads again in MiXCR, with one record for every CDR3 protein. The sample lists 850,000 to 1,000,000 distinct CDR3 sequences; around 46% were seen once. The study, taken as a whole, reports: From one million sequenced T cells, diversity estimates were lower bounds. CMV infection status of these donors was not known. TCR beta diversity tracked closely with naive T cell percentage.

The CDR3 spans 14 residues. CDR1 is LGHDT and CDR2 is YNNKEL in the germline V gene (reference sequence). V was trimmed by 2 bases and J by 3 bases, leaving 8 bases between them. This clonotype has just a few counts. Its antigen is not known. Sequenced: blood. The chain carries TRBV3-1 and TRBJ1-5; D gene ambiguous. The TCR originated in a man aged 25-45 years in good health. Here the CDR3 reads CASSQSEYNQPQHF. In DNA, the CDR3 is TGTGCCAGCAGCCAATCAGAATACAATCAGCCCCAGCATTTT.